The T cell receptor beta chain under discussion was sequenced for a study of CD8 T cells in Susac syndrome. The RNA, roughly 0.5 to 1 ug, was put through reverse transcription using random hexamers. TCRdb recomputed calls from the immunoSEQ multiplex PCR reads with MiXCR, one row per CDR3 protein. The sample carries some 200,000 distinct CDR3 sequences, 75% to 95% recorded once. Sequencing targeted TCR beta in T cells from blood (CD8+ and CD4+). This receptor was taken from a human donor with Susac syndrome. Sample: CD4+ T cells from PBMCs.

The CDR3 here is CATSDLQTGGITQYF. CDR3 nucleotides: TGTGCCACCAGTGATTTGCAAACGGGAGGTATAACGCAGTATTTT. The genes are TRBV24-1 and TRBJ2-3; 7 bases are shared with TRBD2. The V gene end was trimmed by 0 bases and the J gene end by 9 bases; junction bases not matched to a gene: 8. This CDR3 spans 15 amino acids. Germline V gene sequence: CDR1 KGHDR, CDR2 SFDVKD.